This T cell receptor beta chain was identified during a study of T cell responses to AZD1222 COVID-19 vaccine. Notes on the study in general: Donor demographics were predominantly white British with a female majority; clonal diversity may be underestimated. Only a handful of AZD1222 recipients, more than 5 in all, had baseline seropositivity. CD4 TCRs linked to vaccination spanned spike, dominating at 160-218 and 743-854. Elevations in Spike-specific TCR breadth and depth followed administration of two AZD1222 doses.

The CDR3 runs 14 residues. CDR1 and CDR2 (germline): MNHNY, SVGAGI (reference sequence). V lost 2 bases and J lost 8, with 15 bases in between. Data came from immunoSEQ multiplex PCR; TCRdb stores just in-frame clones and leaves some out. The data contain approximately 150,000 clones, around 93% of them seen just once; the ten biggest clones take up around 1.3%. Comments on this clone: Antigen unknown.

The sample in question was peripheral blood, obtained on day 0 of AZD1222 vaccination. The chain carries TRBV6-6 and TRBJ1-2; unclear D gene. This receptor was obtained from an adult in good health. The CDR3 nucleotides are TGTGCCAGCAGTTACCCGCAGGCCCCACGGGGCTACACCTTC. It specifies CASSYPQAPRGYTF.